These 29 T cell receptor beta chains share one sample of origin, sequenced in a study of shared clonotypes between healthy human individuals. TCRdb's copy holds only in-frame clones and misses some; the assay was immunoSEQ multiplex PCR. This table holds about 680,000 clones, about 90% found once. CD45RO negativity and positive selection for CCR7 defined naive CD8 cells, a population that excluded terminally differentiated effector memory CD45RA+ cells. Sequenced sample: naive CD8+ T cells sorted from blood. The receptors come from a man aged 25 to 45 in good health.

The CDR3 sequence: CATGTGPTTQYF. In nucleotides, the CDR3 is TGTGCCACTGGGACAGGCCCTACTACGCAGTATTTT. The V and J genes are TRBV27 and TRBJ2-3, with TRBD1 identical over 8 bases. CDR1 is MNHEY and CDR2 is SMNVEV in the germline V gene (reference sequence). The CDR3 spans 12 residues. The trim removed 10 bases at V and 8 bases at J, leaving 8 bases unmatched.

The chain links TRBV11-2 to TRBJ1-4; D is uncertain. This CDR3 comprises 12 residues. The V end lost 2 bases, the J end lost 11 bases, and 9 bases lay between the germline ends. Germline CDR1 SGHAT, CDR2 FQNNGV. The CDR3, as DNA: TGTGCCAGCAGCTTAATTTCAGATAAACTGTTTTTT. Its protein product is CASSLISDKLFF.

The V and J genes are TRBV6-5 and TRBJ2-7; the D is unclear. Per germline, CDR1 MNHEY and CDR2 SVGAGI. V lost 4 bases and J 0 bases, leaving 4 bases between the germline ends. The CDR3 loop spans 12 amino acids. As DNA, the CDR3 is TGTGCCAGCAGTTCCTTCTCCTACGAGCAGTACTTC. Its protein product is CASSSFSYEQYF.

This chain uses TRBV14 with TRBJ2-5, with 10 bases identical to TRBD2. CDR1 and CDR2 (germline): SGHDN, FVKESK. The V gene end was trimmed by 0 bases and the J gene end by 5 bases; junction bases not matched to a gene: 12. The CDR3 length is 18 residues. CDR3 nucleotide sequence: TGTGCCAGCAGCCAAGAACCTAGCGGGAGAACGCCCAGCGAGACCCAGTACTTC. It encodes CASSQEPSGRTPSETQYF.

This clone occurred once. V and J are TRBV5-1 and TRBJ1-5; D may be TRBD1 (5 bases). The germline V gene encodes CDR1 SGHRS and CDR2 YFSETQ. Trimming took 1 base from V and 7 from J, leaving 9 bases between them. The CDR3 has 13 amino acids. CDR3 amino acids: CASSLLGGQPQHF. In nucleotides, the CDR3 is TGCGCCAGCAGCTTGCTGGGGGGGCAGCCCCAGCATTTT.

This chain links TRBV28 with TRBJ1-4; a possible D gene is TRBD1 (6 bases). V lost 4 bases and J 8 bases, leaving 23 bases between the germline ends. Germline loops: CDR1 MDHEN, CDR2 SYDVKM. The CDR3 runs 17 residues. CDR3 region: CASSYLKGGPREEKLFF. CDR3 in DNA: TGTGCCAGCAGTTACCTAAAAGGGGGACCCCGGGAGGAAAAACTGTTTTTT.

The rearrangement joins TRBV5-1 to TRBJ2-1, with TRBD2 matching over 15 bases. Trimming at V came to 1 base and at J to 4 bases, leaving 3 bases not matched to a gene. This CDR3 comprises 17 residues. Germline CDR1 SGHRS, CDR2 YFSETQ. The CDR3 here is CASSLTGLAGGYNEQFF. The CDR3 DNA reads as TGCGCCAGCAGCTTGACAGGACTAGCGGGAGGGTACAATGAGCAGTTCTTC. The whole variable domain, filled in from reference TRBV5-1 and TRBJ2-1, reads KAGVTQTPRYLIKTRGQQVTLSCSPISGHRSVSWYQQTPGQGLQFLFEYFSETQRNKGNFPGRFSGRQFSNSRSEMNVSTLELGDSALYLCASSLTGLAGGYNEQFFGPGTRLTVL.

In its sample, this clone was seen once. The chain joins TRBV4-1 to TRBJ2-1; 11 bases align to TRBD2. Losses at the gene ends were 3 bases for V and 8 bases for J; bases not matched to a gene: 9. Germline V gene sequence: CDR1 MGHRA, CDR2 YSYEKL. CDR3 length: 16 amino acids. The CDR3 bases are TGCGCCAGCAGCCACTATCTAGCGGGAGGTTGGGATGAGCAGTTCTTC. It translates to CASSHYLAGGWDEQFF.

V gene TRBV7-8 combines with J gene TRBJ2-3; 11 bases are a match to TRBD2. The junction had 6 bases not matched to a gene; V was cut back by 5 bases and J by 2 bases. The length of the CDR3 is 16 residues. Per the germline V gene, CDR1 is SGHVS and CDR2 is FQNEAQ. This chain's CDR3 is CASSPGTSGTTDTQYF. Written as DNA, the CDR3 is TGTGCCAGCAGCCCAGGGACTAGCGGAACCACAGATACGCAGTATTTT.

The chain couples TRBV11-3 to TRBJ2-1, with 7 nucleotides matching TRBD2. Germline CDR1 SGHNT, CDR2 YENEEA. V was clipped by 2 bases and J by 7 bases; unmatched bases: 8. The CDR3 is 15 amino acids. CDR3 coding DNA: TGTGCCAGCAGCTTACAAGGCGGGAGTGAGAATGAGCAGTTCTTC. It specifies CASSLQGGSENEQFF. Filled out from reference TRBV11-3 and TRBJ2-1, the complete variable domain reads EAGVVQSPRYKIIEKKQPVAFWCNPISGHNTLYWYLQNLGQGPELLIRYENEEAVDDSQLPKDRFSAERLKGVDSTLKIQPAELGDSAVYLCASSLQGGSENEQFFGPGTRLTVL.

CDR3 DNA: TGTGCCAGCAGCTTGGCCGTAGTCTCTGGAAACACCATATATTTT. Translating it yields CASSLAVVSGNTIYF. The chain employs TRBV5-8 and TRBJ1-3; D remains unclear. CDR1 is SGHTS and CDR2 is YDEGEE in the germline V gene. The ends were cut back, 0 bases at V and 0 bases at J, with 7 bases in the middle. This CDR3 comprises 15 residues. Combining the CDR3 with reference TRBV5-8 and TRBJ1-3 gives the whole variable domain EAGVTQSPTHLIKTRGQQATLRCSPISGHTSVYWYQQALGLGLQFLLWYDEGEERNRGNFPPRFSGRQFPNYSSELNVNALELEDSALYLCASSLAVVSGNTIYFGEGSWLTVV.

Points on this clone: Distinct nucleotide sequences in the sample also encode this CDR3. The V and J genes are TRBV7-9 and TRBJ2-7; the D is unclear. Per the germline V gene, CDR1 is SEHNR and CDR2 is FQNEAQ (reference sequence). The CDR3 loop spans 11 amino acids. Deletions cut 3 bases from V and 1 base from J, with 1 base between. The CDR3 DNA sequence: TGTGCCAGCAGCTTTTCCTACGAGCAGTACTTC. Translated, it gives CASSFSYEQYF.

This sequence joins TRBV6-5 and TRBJ2-7; 10 bases agree with TRBD1. This CDR3 spans 14 amino acids. Germline V gene data show CDR1 as MNHEY and CDR2 as SVGAGI. V shed 8 bases and J 2 bases; nucleotides not matched to a gene: 6. The CDR3 is CASFGGTGAYEQYF. In DNA, the CDR3 is TGTGCCAGCTTCGGCGGGACAGGGGCCTACGAGCAGTACTTC.

V usage is TRBV5-1 and J usage is TRBJ2-7; possibly TRBD1 for D (6 bases). The CDR3 runs 15 residues. Germline V gene sequence: CDR1 SGHRS, CDR2 YFSETQ. Trimming cost V 5 bases and J 0 bases, with 15 bases left between them. DNA of the CDR3: TGCGCCAGCAGTGGGATGGGGGCGGGCTCCTACGAGCAGTACTTC. This gives the protein CASSGMGAGSYEQYF.

The sample holds one count of this clone. The V gene is TRBV2, the J gene TRBJ2-7; TRBD2 matches at 14 bases. The CDR3 spans 13 residues. The V and J ends lost 8 bases and 6 bases, in that order; junction bases with no gene match: 3. Germline V gene sequence: CDR1 SNHLY, CDR2 FYNNEI. The CDR3 protein is CASGTSGSLEQYF. CDR3 bases: TGTGCCAGCGGGACTAGCGGGAGTCTCGAGCAGTACTTC.

J is TRBJ1-4 and V is TRBV5-6, with a tentative D call TRBD1 (6 bases). The CDR3 contains 17 residues. V lost 4 bases, J lost 6 bases, and 22 bases lay in between. Germline V gives CDR1 SGHDT, CDR2 YYEEEE. CDR3 sequence (DNA): TGTGCCAGCAGCCCCACCAAAAAGGGGGGGGGCCATGAAAAACTGTTTTTT. This gives the protein CASSPTKKGGGHEKLFF.

The V gene is TRBV7-9, the J gene TRBJ2-5; 7 bases line up with TRBD1. V gave up 5 bases and J gave up 5 bases; unmatched junction bases: 17. This CDR3 is built from 17 residues. Germline values: CDR1 SEHNR, CDR2 FQNEAQ (reference sequence). CDR3 amino acids: CASSLDREGFVGETQYF. The DNA of the CDR3 is TGTGCCAGCAGCCTCGACAGGGAAGGGTTTGTAGGGGAGACCCAGTACTTC.

The chain carries TRBV11-2 and TRBJ2-7, with a weak D call TRBD1 (6 bases). This CDR3 has 14 residues. The V end lost 4 bases, the J end lost 0 bases, and 10 bases lay between the germline ends. Germline V gives CDR1 SGHAT, CDR2 FQNNGV. The DNA for the CDR3 is TGTGCCAGCAGCTCTGGGACAAGCTCCTACGAGCAGTACTTC. This encodes CASSSGTSSYEQYF.

The chain combines TRBV7-2 with TRBJ2-1, with 7 bases identical to TRBD1. V dropped 1 base and J dropped 10; count of bases not matched to a gene: 7. CDR1 and CDR2 (germline): SGHTA, FQGNSA. There are 14 residues in the CDR3. In DNA form, the CDR3 reads TGTGCCAGCAGCTTAGACTACGAGGGGGCGGAGCAGTTCTTC. Its protein product is CASSLDYEGAEQFF.

The DNA for the CDR3 is TGTGCCAGCTCACCAAAAGACCGGGACAGTTACTACGAGCAGTACTTC. Translated, it gives CASSPKDRDSYYEQYF. V and J are TRBV18 and TRBJ2-7, with 7 bases identical to TRBD1. V trimming: 2 bases; J trimming: 3 bases; junction bases outside the gene matches: 10. The CDR3 is 16 amino acids. The germline V gene encodes CDR1 KGHSH and CDR2 LQKENI.

The sample holds one count of this clone. The chain employs TRBV6-6 and TRBJ1-2; D is possibly TRBD1 (5 bases). V gave up 2 bases and J gave up 14 bases, with 12 bases separating them. This CDR3 spans 11 amino acids. Germline V gives CDR1 MNHNY, CDR2 SVGAGI (reference sequence). The CDR3 nucleotides are TGTGCCAGCAGTTACGGCAGGGATGTTACCTTC. This sequence encodes CASSYGRDVTF.

This clone was seen a handful of times. The rearrangement uses TRBV16 and TRBJ2-1; D remains unclear. The CDR3 is 11 amino acids. V dropped 7 bases and J dropped 6 bases, with 7 bases sitting between them. Germline V gene data show CDR1 as KGHSY and CDR2 as FQNENV. The CDR3 is CASTSANEQFF. CDR3 bases: TGTGCCAGCACCTCGGCCAATGAGCAGTTCTTC.

The chain employs TRBV9 and TRBJ2-1; 7 bases agree with TRBD2. After removal of 0 bases from V and 3 bases from J, the junction contained 3 bases not matched to a gene. CDR3 size: 15 residues. Germline V gene data show CDR1 as SGDLS and CDR2 as YYNGEE. The CDR3 coding sequence is TGTGCCAGCAGCGTAGGGAGCGGGATCTACAATGAGCAGTTCTTC. Encoded protein: CASSVGSGIYNEQFF.

The chain has TRBV28 and TRBJ2-7, with D unclear. Germline V gene sequence: CDR1 MDHEN, CDR2 SYDVKM. V lost 1 base and J lost 0, with 10 bases in between. CDR3 length: 15 amino acids. CDR3 region: CASSLLQMSSYEQYF. The CDR3 nucleotides are TGTGCCAGCAGTTTATTGCAGATGAGCTCCTACGAGCAGTACTTC.

The chain uses TRBV11-2 and TRBJ2-3, with 8 bases fitting TRBD1. The trim removed 1 base at V and 2 bases at J, leaving 5 bases unmatched. The CDR3 contains 16 residues. Germline CDR1 SGHAT, CDR2 FQNNGV. CDR3 sequence reads: CASSLVRTGITDTQYF. CDR3 nucleotides: TGTGCCAGCAGCTTAGTGAGGACAGGGATCACAGATACGCAGTATTTT.

This clone has only a few counts. This chain uses TRBV6-5 with TRBJ2-7, with a weak D call TRBD2 (6 bases). Germline V gives CDR1 MNHEY, CDR2 SVGAGI. V dropped 5 bases and J dropped 7 bases, with 12 bases sitting between them. This CDR3 contains 12 residues. The DNA of the CDR3 is TGTGCCAGCAGTGCCTCCAGCGGGGAGCAGTACTTC. Its translation: CASSASSGEQYF.

The gene calls are TRBV7-9 and TRBJ2-2; D gene uncertain. Per germline, CDR1 SEHNR and CDR2 FQNEAQ (reference sequence). This CDR3 spans 12 amino acids. V dropped 6 bases and J dropped 13 bases, with 15 bases sitting between them. The CDR3 sequence: CASSRAKGGLFF. DNA of the CDR3: TGTGCCAGCAGTAGAGCCAAGGGCGGGCTGTTTTTT.

V is TRBV6-6 and J is TRBJ1-1; D gene unclear. Deletions cut 5 bases from V and 8 bases from J, with 15 bases between. In germline, CDR1 is MNHNY, CDR2 SVGAGI (reference sequence). There are 13 residues in the CDR3. The CDR3 sequence: CASSQLPDGEAFF. CDR3 nucleotide sequence: TGTGCCAGCAGTCAGCTTCCCGACGGGGAAGCTTTCTTT.

The rearrangement joins TRBV4-1 to TRBJ2-7; possible D gene TRBD2, 6 bases. In germline, CDR1 is MGHRA, CDR2 YSYEKL. The length of the CDR3 is 17 residues. V shed 0 bases and J shed 0 bases, with 15 bases lying between them. The CDR3 region is CASSQEGGGTGSYEQYF. CDR3 nucleotide sequence: TGCGCCAGCAGCCAAGAAGGAGGAGGGACTGGCTCCTACGAGCAGTACTTC.